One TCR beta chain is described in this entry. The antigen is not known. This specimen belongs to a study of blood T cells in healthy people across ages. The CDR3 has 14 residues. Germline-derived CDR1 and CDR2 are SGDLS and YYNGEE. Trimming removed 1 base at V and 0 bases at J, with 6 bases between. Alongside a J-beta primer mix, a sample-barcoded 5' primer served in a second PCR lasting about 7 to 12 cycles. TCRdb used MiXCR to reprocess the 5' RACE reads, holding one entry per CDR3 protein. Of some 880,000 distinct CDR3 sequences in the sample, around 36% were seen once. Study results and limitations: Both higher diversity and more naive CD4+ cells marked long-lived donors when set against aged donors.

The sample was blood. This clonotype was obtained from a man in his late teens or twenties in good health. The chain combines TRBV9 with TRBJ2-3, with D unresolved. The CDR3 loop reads CASSVQFSTDTQYF. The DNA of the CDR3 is TGTGCCAGCAGCGTACAGTTTAGCACAGATACGCAGTATTTT.